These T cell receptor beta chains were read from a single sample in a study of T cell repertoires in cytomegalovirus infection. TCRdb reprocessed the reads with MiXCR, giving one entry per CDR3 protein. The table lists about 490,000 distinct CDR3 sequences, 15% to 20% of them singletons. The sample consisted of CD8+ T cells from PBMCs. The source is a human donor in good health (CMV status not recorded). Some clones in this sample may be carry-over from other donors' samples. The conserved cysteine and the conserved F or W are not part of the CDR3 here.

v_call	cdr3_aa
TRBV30	AWSVLIGGTEAF
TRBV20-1	SARDVKRTGELF
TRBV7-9	ASSPLLGTDYEQY
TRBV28	ASSPGLAGLDEQF
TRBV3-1	ASSQDRQGPYNEQF
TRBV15	ATSQDRGLGQPQH
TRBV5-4	VSSLMGGSGVEQY
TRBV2	ASRDRGLSYEQY
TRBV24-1	ATGAGANEQF
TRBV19	ASSIGGLGVNEQF
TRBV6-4	ASSVPSRTDTEAF
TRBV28	ASSFYRGVRSYNEQF
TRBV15	ATSSPLAGVDEQF
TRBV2	ARSGALEGNTGELF
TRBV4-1	ASSQEWQALYGYT
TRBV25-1	ASSGLRDSANYGYT
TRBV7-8	ASSLRSEAATNEKLF
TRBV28	ATGSGTSGRARDTQY
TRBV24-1	ATSDSSGTQRDYT
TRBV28	ASSFGNSGMDEQY
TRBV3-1	ATRPGPNTEAF
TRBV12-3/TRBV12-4	ASDWRERGGELF
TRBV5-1	ASSLVGSGSPRDEQF
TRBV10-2	ASGTSGDYEQY
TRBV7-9	ASSDPTGPTYEQY